This T cell receptor (beta chain) was identified in a study of T cells in Graves' hyperthyroidism and ophthalmopathy. Amplified TCR beta CDR3 regions came from RNA transcripts. In the first-round RT-PCR of the TCR CDR3, the HTBI primer set was used. One entry per CDR3 protein results from TCRdb running MiXCR on the multiplex PCR reads. There are approximately 400,000 distinct CDR3 sequences in the sample; about a fifth occur only once, and about 3.7% lies in the top ten. This clonotype was recorded a few times. The clonotype was recovered from a woman aged 18 to 35 with Graves' hyperthyroidism. What was sequenced was blood.

In DNA form, the CDR3 reads TGTGCCAGCTCACCACCCCGGGGAAACTACGAGCAGTACTTC. Amino acid sequence: CASSPPRGNYEQYF. The chain couples TRBV18 to TRBJ2-7; TRBD2 is a possible D gene (5 bases). The V gene lost 0 bases and the J gene lost 3 bases, with 9 bases spanning the gap. The CDR3 extends over 14 amino acids. CDR1 and CDR2 from the germline V gene are KGHSH and LQKENI. Combining the CDR3 with reference TRBV18 and TRBJ2-7 gives the whole variable domain NAGVMQNPRHLVRRRGQEARLRCSPMKGHSHVYWYRQLPEEGLKFMVYLQKENIIDESGMPKERFSAEFPKEGPSILRIQQVVRGDSAAYFCASSPPRGNYEQYFGPGTRLTVT.